This TCR beta chain was obtained from a study of blood T cell repertoires in COVID-19. The wider study: Acute and convalescent COVID-19 samples came from the United States, Italy and Spain. The cDNA or gDNA used as material had been derived from T cells, B-cell-depleted T cells, or PBMCs.

Germline assignment: CDR1 SQVTM and CDR2 ANQGSEA. The CDR3 length is 12 residues. V gave up 4 bases and J gave up 4 bases, with 9 bases separating them. Study processing details: Estimation of nucleated cell counts was performed using reference gene primer amplification. Sequencing was performed with immunoSEQ multiplex PCR; in TCRdb, only in-frame clones are kept and a portion is missing. That table gives V, J and clone size, and the DNA gave D and trimming. The sample consists of nearly 100,000 clones, 86% of them appearing once. This clone was seen a single time. The clonotype comes from a man aged 80 or over with acute or convalescent COVID-19. The V and J genes are TRBV29-1 and TRBJ2-3; tentative D call: TRBD2 (5 bases). Sequenced sample: peripheral blood. DNA of the CDR3: TGCAGCGTTGCCCGGGAAGCAGATACGCAGTATTTT. Protein sequence: CSVAREADTQYF.